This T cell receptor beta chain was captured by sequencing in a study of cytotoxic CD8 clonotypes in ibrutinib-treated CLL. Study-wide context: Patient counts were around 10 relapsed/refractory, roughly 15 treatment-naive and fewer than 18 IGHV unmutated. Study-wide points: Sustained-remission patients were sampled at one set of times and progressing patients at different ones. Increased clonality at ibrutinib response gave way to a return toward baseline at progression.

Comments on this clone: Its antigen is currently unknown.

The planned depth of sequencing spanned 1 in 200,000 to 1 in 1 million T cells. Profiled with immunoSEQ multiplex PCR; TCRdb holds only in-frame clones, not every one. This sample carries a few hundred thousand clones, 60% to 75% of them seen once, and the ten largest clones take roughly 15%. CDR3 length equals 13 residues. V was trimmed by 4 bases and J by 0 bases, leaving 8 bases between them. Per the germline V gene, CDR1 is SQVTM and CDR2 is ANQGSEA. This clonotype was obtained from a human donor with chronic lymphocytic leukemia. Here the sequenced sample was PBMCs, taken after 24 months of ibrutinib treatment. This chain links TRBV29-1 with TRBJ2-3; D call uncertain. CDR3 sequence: CSVVPGSTDTQYF. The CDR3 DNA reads TGCAGCGTTGTGCCAGGTAGCACAGATACGCAGTATTTT.